This is a list of T cell receptor beta chains from one sample in a study of intratumoral heterogeneity in liver cancer. This table comes from immunoSEQ multiplex PCR, and its TCRdb copy is limited to in-frame clones, with some not included. The table records over 20,000 clones, just under 75% of them present only once. The sample consisted of tumor-adjacent normal tissue, taken before any cancer treatment. The receptor source for this set is a woman between 70 and 85 years old with hepatocellular carcinoma. Each CDR3 is given with its conserved first and last residue.

j_call cdr3_length v_call cdr3_aa
TRBJ2-7 14 TRBV5-3 CARSFNRVPYEQYF
TRBJ1-5 14 TRBV28 CASSLTDGRGPQHF
TRBJ2-1 16 TRBV20-1 CSASKAVLQGYNEQFF
TRBJ2-3 14 TRBV4-1 CASSSRTSTDTQYF
TRBJ1-1 17 TRBV18 CASSPSSIGAVNTEAFF
TRBJ1-2 10 TRBV29-1 CSVDAYGYTF
TRBJ2-2 16 TRBV19 CASSITAGAVAGELFF
TRBJ2-1 13 TRBV13 CASSLVAPANQFF
TRBJ2-2 14 TRBV24-1 CATSDLEGTGELFF
TRBJ2-1 17 TRBV7-9 CASSYGLAGLSYNEQFF
TRBJ1-2 16 TRBV28 CASRSFEGGLNYGYTF
TRBJ2-5 15 TRBV5-1 CASSPAGGQGETQYF
TRBJ2-7 13 TRBV5-1 CASSLDTGYEQYF
TRBJ1-3 13 TRBV30 CAWAQGTSNTIYF
TRBJ2-3 13 TRBV30 CAWSVVGGDTQYF
TRBJ2-1 13 TRBV4-1 CASSQVFKREQFF
TRBJ1-1 12 TRBV6-5 CASRPDGGGAFF